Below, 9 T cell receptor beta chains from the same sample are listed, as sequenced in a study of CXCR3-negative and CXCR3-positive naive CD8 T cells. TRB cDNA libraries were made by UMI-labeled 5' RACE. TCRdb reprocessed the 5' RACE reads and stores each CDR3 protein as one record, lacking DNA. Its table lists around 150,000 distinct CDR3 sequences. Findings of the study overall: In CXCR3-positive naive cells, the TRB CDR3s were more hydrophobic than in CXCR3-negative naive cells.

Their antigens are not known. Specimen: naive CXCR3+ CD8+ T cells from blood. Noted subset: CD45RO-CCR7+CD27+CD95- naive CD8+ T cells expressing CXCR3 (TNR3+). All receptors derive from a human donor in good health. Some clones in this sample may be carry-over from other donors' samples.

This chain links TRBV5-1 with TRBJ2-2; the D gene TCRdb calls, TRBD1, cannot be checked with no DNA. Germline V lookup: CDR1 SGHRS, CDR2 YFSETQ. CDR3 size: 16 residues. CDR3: CASSILQGANTGELFF.

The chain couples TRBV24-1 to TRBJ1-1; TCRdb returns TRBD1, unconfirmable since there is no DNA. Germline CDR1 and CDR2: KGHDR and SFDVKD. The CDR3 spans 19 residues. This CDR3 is CATSDLHNVSYRGNTEAFF.

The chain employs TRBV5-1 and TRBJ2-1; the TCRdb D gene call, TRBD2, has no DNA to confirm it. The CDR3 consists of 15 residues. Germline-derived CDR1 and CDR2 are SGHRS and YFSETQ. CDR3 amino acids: CASSPAGRASGEQFF.

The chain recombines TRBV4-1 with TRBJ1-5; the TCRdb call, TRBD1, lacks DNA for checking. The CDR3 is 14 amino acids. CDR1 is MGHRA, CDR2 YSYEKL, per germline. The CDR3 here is CASSRREGRDPQHF.

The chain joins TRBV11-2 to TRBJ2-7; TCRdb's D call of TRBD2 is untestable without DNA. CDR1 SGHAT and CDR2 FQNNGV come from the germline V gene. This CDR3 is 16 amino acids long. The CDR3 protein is CASSHGLAGLPYEQYF.

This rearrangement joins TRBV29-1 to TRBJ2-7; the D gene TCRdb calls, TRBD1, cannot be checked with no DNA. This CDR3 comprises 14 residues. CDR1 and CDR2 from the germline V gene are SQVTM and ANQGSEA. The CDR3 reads CSVQVSDRPYEQYF.

This chain's CDR3 is CASSLGAGTAEAFF. This chain links TRBV4-1 with TRBJ1-1; TCRdb's D call, TRBD1, is unchecked because there is no DNA. This CDR3 region has 14 residues. From germline, CDR1 is MGHRA and CDR2 YSYEKL.

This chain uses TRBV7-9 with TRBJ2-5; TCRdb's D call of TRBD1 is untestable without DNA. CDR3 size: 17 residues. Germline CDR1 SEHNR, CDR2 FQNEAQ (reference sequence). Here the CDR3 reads CASSLEESGGQQETQYF.

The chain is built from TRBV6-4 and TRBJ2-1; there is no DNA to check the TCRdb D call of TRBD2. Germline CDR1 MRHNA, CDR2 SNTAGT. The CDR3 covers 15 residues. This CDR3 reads CASSPGGLASDEQFF.